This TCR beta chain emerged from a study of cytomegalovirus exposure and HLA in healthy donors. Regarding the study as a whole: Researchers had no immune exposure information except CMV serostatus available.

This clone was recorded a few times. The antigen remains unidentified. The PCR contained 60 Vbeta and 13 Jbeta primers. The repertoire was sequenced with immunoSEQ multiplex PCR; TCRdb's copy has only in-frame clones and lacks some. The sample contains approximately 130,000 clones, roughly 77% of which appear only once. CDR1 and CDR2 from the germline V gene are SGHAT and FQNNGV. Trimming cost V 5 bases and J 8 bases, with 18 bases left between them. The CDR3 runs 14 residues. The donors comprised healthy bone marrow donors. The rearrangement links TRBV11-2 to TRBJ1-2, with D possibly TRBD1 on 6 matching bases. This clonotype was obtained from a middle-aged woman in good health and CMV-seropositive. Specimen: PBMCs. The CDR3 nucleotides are TGTGCCAGCAGCCCTTTGACAGGAGCAACGGGCTACACCTTC. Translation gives CASSPLTGATGYTF.